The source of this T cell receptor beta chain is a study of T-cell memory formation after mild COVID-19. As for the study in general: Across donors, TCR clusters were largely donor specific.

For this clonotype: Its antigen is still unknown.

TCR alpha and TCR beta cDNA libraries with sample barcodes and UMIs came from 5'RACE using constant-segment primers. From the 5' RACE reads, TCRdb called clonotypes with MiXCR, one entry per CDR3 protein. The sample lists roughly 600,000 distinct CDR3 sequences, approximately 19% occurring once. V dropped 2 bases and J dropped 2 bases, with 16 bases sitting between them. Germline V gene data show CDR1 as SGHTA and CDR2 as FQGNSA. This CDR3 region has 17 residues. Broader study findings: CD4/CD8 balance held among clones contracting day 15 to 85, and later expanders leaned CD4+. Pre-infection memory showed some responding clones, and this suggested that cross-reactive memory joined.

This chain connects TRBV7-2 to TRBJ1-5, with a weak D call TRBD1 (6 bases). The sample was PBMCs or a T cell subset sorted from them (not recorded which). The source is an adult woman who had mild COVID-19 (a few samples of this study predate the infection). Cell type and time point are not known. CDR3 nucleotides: TGTGCCAGCAGCTTAATGGGATCAGGGGTCGGCAATCAGCCCCAGCATTTT. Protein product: CASSLMGSGVGNQPQHF. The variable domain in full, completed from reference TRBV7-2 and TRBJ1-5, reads GAGVSQSPSNKVTEKGKDVELRCDPISGHTALYWYRQSLGQGLEFLIYFQGNSAPDKSGLPSDRFSAERTGGSVSTLTIQRTQQEDSAVYLCASSLMGSGVGNQPQHFGDGTRLSIL.